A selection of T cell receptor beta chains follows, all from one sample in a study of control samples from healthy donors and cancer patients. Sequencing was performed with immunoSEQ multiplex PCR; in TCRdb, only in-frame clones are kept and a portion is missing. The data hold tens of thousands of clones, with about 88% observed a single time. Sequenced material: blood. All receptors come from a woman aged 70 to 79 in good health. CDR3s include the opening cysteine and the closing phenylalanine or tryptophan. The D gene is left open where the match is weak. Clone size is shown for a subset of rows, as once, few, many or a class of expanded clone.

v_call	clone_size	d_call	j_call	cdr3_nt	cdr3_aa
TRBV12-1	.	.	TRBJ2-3	TGTGCCAGCAGCTTTATGGGTAACGGGACAGGGAGGGGCTGCACAGATACGCAGTATTTT	CASSFMGNGTGRGCTDTQYF
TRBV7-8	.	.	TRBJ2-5	TGTGCCAGCAGCGCCTACATAGAAGAGACCCAGTACTTC	CASSAYIEETQYF
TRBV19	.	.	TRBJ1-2	TGTGCCAGTAGTGAATTGAGGAACGGAGGCTACACCTTC	CASSELRNGGYTF
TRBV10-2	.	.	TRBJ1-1	TGCGCCAGCAGTGTTCGCGGAGGGAACACTGAAGCTTTCTTT	CASSVRGGNTEAFF
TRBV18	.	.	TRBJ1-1	TGTGCCAGCTCACCTTCGACAGGGAACACTGAAGCTTTCTTT	CASSPSTGNTEAFF
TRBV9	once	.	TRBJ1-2	TGTGCCAGCAGCGCCGAGGGAGGGGTGGGAACTTATGGCTACACCTTC	CASSAEGGVGTYGYTF
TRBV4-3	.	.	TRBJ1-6	TGCGCCAGCAGCCTCGGACAGAATTCACCCCTCCACTTT	CASSLGQNSPLHF
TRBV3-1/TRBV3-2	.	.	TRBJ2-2	TGTGCCAGCAGCCTAGGAGGTGCTCCGTTGGCCGGGGAGCTGTTTTTT	CASSLGGAPLAGELFF
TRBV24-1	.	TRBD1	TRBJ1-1	TGTGCCACCAGTGTGGGGACAGGGGTTCCTGAAGCTTTCTTT	CATSVGTGVPEAFF
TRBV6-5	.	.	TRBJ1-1	TGTGCCAGCAGTTATCGGCAGGGCCAAACTGAAGCTTTCTTT	CASSYRQGQTEAFF
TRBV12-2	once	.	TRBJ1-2	TGTGCAAGTCGCCCAGCGGGGGGAAACTATGGCTACACCTTC	CASRPAGGNYGYTF
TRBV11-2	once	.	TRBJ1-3	TGTGCCAGCAGCTTGCAGGACCTCTCTGGAAACACCATATATTTT	CASSLQDLSGNTIYF
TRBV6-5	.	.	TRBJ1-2	TGTGCCAGCACCTCGGACCTCACTAACTATGGCTACACCTTC	CASTSDLTNYGYTF
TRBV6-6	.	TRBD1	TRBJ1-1	TGTGCCAGCAGCCGACAGGGTGGGAACACTGAAGCTTTCTTT	CASSRQGGNTEAFF
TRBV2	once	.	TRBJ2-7	TGTGCCAGCAGAAGGACCGCACCCCCCGAGCAGTACTTC	CASRRTAPPEQYF
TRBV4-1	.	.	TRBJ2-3	TGCGCCAGCAGCCAAGGAGTGGCGGGCCGCACAGATACGCAGTATTTT	CASSQGVAGRTDTQYF
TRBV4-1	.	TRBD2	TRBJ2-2	TGCGCCAGCAGCGCCCGGGGGGTGAACACCGGGGAGCTGTTTTTT	CASSARGVNTGELFF
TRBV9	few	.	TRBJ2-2	TGTGCCAGCAGCGTAGTAGTATCCGGGGAGCTGTTTTTT	CASSVVVSGELFF
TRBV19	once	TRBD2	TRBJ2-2	TGTGCCGGCCGGACTAGCGGGATGACCGGGGAGCTGTTTTTT	CAGRTSGMTGELFF
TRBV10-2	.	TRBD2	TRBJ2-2	TGCGCCAGCAGCCAGAGCGCGGGAGCGGGGGGGGAGCTGTTTTTT	CASSQSAGAGGELFF
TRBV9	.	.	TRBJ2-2	TGTGCCAGCAGCGGGGGCTTCACCGGGGAGCTGTTTTTT	CASSGGFTGELFF
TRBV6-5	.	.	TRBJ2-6	TGTGCCACCACCTCTGGGGCCAACGTCCTGACTTTC	CATTSGANVLTF
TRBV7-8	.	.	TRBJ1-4	TGTGCCAGCAGCTTACAGGGCCCTCAATTGTTTTTT	CASSLQGPQLFF
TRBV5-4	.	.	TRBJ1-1	TGTGCCAGCAGCTTGGGGGCAGGGGTAGGTGCTTTCTTT	CASSLGAGVGAFF
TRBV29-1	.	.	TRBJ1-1	TGCAGCGTAGATCGAAACACTGAAGCTTTCTTT	CSVDRNTEAFF
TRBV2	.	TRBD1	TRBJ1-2	TGTGCCAGCAAGGAGGGGGCCTATGGCTACACCTTC	CASKEGAYGYTF
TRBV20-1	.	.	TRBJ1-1	TGCAGTGCTGGGCCTGAAGCTTTCTTT	CSAGPEAFF
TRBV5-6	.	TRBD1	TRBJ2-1	TGTGCCAGCAGCTCTTACAGGGGCTACTACAATGAGCAGTTCTTC	CASSSYRGYYNEQFF
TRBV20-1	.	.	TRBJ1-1	TGCAGTGCGAGGGGGGACAAAGAAGCTTTCTTT	CSARGDKEAFF
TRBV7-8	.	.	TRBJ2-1	TGTGCCAGCACCACAGAGGCCCCCTGGGGCAATGAGCAGTTCTTC	CASTTEAPWGNEQFF
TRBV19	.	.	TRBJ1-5	TGTGCCAGTAGTATAGATCACGGACCCCCAAATCAGCCCCAGCATTTT	CASSIDHGPPNQPQHF
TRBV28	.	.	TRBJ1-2	TGTGCCAGCAGTTTATCGGCGGCTTTCGACTCAGATGGCTACACCTTC	CASSLSAAFDSDGYTF
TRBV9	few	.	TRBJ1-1	TGTGCCAGCAGCGTAGGTCAATCGACTGAAGCTTTCTTT	CASSVGQSTEAFF
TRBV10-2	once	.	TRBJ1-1	TGCGCCAGCAGTGAGTCGGGGAGGTACACTGAAGCTTTCTTT	CASSESGRYTEAFF
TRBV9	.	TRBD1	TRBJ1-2	TGTGCCAGCAGCGTAGCTACCGGGACAGGGGTTGAGGGCTACACCTTC	CASSVATGTGVEGYTF
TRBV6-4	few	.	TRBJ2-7	TGTGCCAGCAGCCGGGACTTACTCTCCGAGCAGTACTTC	CASSRDLLSEQYF
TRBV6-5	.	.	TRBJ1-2	TGTGCCAGCAGTCCCACATGGGGTTTCTATGGCTACACCTTC	CASSPTWGFYGYTF
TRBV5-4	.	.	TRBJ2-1	TGTGCCAGCAGCTTGCCTAAAGGGAGCAATGAGCAGTTCTTC	CASSLPKGSNEQFF
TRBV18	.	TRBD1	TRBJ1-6	TGTGCCAGCTCACCAGGAGACAGGGCTTCACCCCTCCACTTT	CASSPGDRASPLHF
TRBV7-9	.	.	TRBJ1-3	TGTGCCAGCAGCTCGCAGGACAGACACTCTGGAAACACCATATATTTT	CASSSQDRHSGNTIYF
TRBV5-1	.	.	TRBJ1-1	TGCGCCAGCAGCTTGGAGTTCGGGTCAGCTGAAGCTTTCTTT	CASSLEFGSAEAFF
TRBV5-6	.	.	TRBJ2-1	TGTGCCACCATTGGATGGGGGCGCCTCCAAGATGAGCAGTTCTTC	CATIGWGRLQDEQFF
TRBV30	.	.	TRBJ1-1	TGTGCCTGGAGTGTACTCACTGAAGCTTTCTTT	CAWSVLTEAFF
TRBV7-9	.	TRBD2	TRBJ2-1	TGTGCCAGCAGCCATGGACTAGCGTACAATGAGCAGTTCTTC	CASSHGLAYNEQFF
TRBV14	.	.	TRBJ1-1	TGTGCCAGCAGCCAAGCGGGGTACACTGAAGCTTTCTTT	CASSQAGYTEAFF
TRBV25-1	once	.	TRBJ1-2	TGTGTCACCCGGGACGGACTGTATGGCTACACCTTC	CVTRDGLYGYTF